This T cell receptor beta chain appears in the sequencing data of a study of blood T cells in healthy people across ages. Notes on this clonotype: A much larger clone lies one base from this, so it may be a read error.

V shed 6 bases and J shed 1 base, with 13 bases lying between them. This CDR3 has 15 residues. Researchers isolated at least 6 million PBMCs per sample. Primed by a sample-barcoded 5' primer and a J-beta primer mix, a second PCR proceeded for 7 to 11 cycles. TCRdb reprocessed the 5' RACE reads with MiXCR, giving one entry per CDR3 protein. The data hold hundreds of thousands of distinct CDR3 sequences, with roughly half observed a single time. This chain uses TRBV12-3 or TRBV12-4 with TRBJ1-5; a weak D match, TRBD1 (5 bases). The TCR comes from a woman of 80 years or more in good health. The sequenced sample was blood. The CDR3 sequence is CASSQGPASNQPQHF. DNA of the CDR3: TGTGCCAGCAGCCAGGGACCGGCGAGCAATCAGCCCCAGCATTTT.